These 13 T cell receptor beta chains originate from one sample sequenced in a study of radiation and T cells in renal cell carcinoma. Time point defined: baseline pretreatment blood. The treatment: 15 Gy SBRT to primary tumor, nephrectomy 4 weeks later. The repertoire was sequenced with immunoSEQ multiplex PCR; TCRdb's copy has only in-frame clones and lacks some. Seen here are 150,000 or so clones, 88% observed once, and the top ten hold about 4%. The source was blood, collected from a patient whose treatment included radiotherapy and nephrectomy. Receptors originate from a woman between 65 and 79 years old with renal cell carcinoma.

The V call is TRBV9, the J call TRBJ2-7, with TRBD2 matching over 9 bases. The V gene end was trimmed by 3 bases and the J gene end by 2 bases; junction bases not matched to a gene: 3. Germline CDR1 SGDLS, CDR2 YYNGEE. This CDR3 comprises 14 residues. CDR3 in amino acids: CASSDSGGPYEQYF. The CDR3 region has the DNA TGTGCCAGCAGCGATAGCGGGGGCCCCTACGAGCAGTACTTC.

The chain uses TRBV29-1 and TRBJ1-5; a possible D gene is TRBD1 (5 bases). Trimming took off 4 bases at V and 2 bases at J, with 12 bases between the two ends. Germline assignment: CDR1 SQVTM and CDR2 ANQGSEA. The CDR3 covers 14 residues. The CDR3 DNA is TGCAGCGTTGGGGCGGGGACGGGCAATCAGCCCCAGCATTTT. Its protein is CSVGAGTGNQPQHF.

J is TRBJ2-3 and V is TRBV18; 10 positions agree with TRBD2. CDR1 and CDR2 (germline): KGHSH, LQKENI. V dropped 1 base and J dropped 4; count of bases not matched to a gene: 5. This CDR3 is 16 amino acids long. The CDR3 DNA sequence: TGTGCCAGCTCACCACTTAGCGGGGGGCAGCCAGATACGCAGTATTTT. Its translation: CASSPLSGGQPDTQYF. Filled out from reference TRBV18 and TRBJ2-3, the complete variable domain reads NAGVMQNPRHLVRRRGQEARLRCSPMKGHSHVYWYRQLPEEGLKFMVYLQKENIIDESGMPKERFSAEFPKEGPSILRIQQVVRGDSAAYFCASSPLSGGQPDTQYFGPGTRLTVL.

The rearrangement uses TRBV11-3 and TRBJ2-7; 7 positions match TRBD1. This CDR3 is built from 15 residues. CDR1 and CDR2 (germline): SGHNT, YENEEA. The V gene end was trimmed by 5 bases and the J gene end by 2 bases; junction bases not matched to a gene: 9. The DNA for the CDR3 is TGTGCCAGCAGCCTTCGTCCCGGACAGGCCTACGAGCAGTACTTC. This codes for CASSLRPGQAYEQYF.

This clone appeared a single time. One end of the junction fails to match germline, which may point to a read error. V gene TRBV7-7 combines with J gene TRBJ1-1; D perhaps matches TRBD1 (5 bases). The CDR3 consists of 13 residues. The germline CDR1 and CDR2 sequences are SSHAT and FNYEAQ (reference sequence). Written as DNA, the CDR3 is TGTGCTAGCAGCTTAGCGGCAGGGACTGAAGCTTTCTTT. The encoded protein is CASSLAAGTEAFF.

The genes are TRBV4-1 and TRBJ2-7, with D possibly being TRBD1 (6 bases). The CDR3 loop spans 15 amino acids. V gave up 4 bases and J gave up 3 bases, with 16 bases separating them. Per germline, CDR1 MGHRA and CDR2 YSYEKL. The CDR3 sequence is CASSLDSRDIYEQYF. For the CDR3, the DNA is TGCGCCAGCAGCCTAGATTCACGGGACATCTACGAGCAGTACTTC.

The chain carries TRBV19 and TRBJ1-5; D may be TRBD1 (5 bases). V lost 7 bases and J lost 4, with 8 bases in between. Germline V lookup: CDR1 LNHDA, CDR2 SQIVND (reference sequence). This CDR3 is built from 12 residues. CDR3 amino acids: CASTGGNQPQHF. The CDR3 DNA sequence: TGTGCCAGTACCGGGGGGAATCAGCCCCAGCATTTT.

This clone was counted once. This chain joins TRBV5-6 and TRBJ2-2; D might be TRBD1 (7 bases). The germline V gene has CDR1 SGHDT and CDR2 YYEEEE. CDR3 length: 15 residues. The V end lost 2 bases, the J end lost 4 bases, and 12 bases lay between the germline ends. CDR3 loop: CASSFRGRGTGELFF. For the CDR3, the DNA is TGTGCCAGCAGCTTTAGGGGGCGGGGCACCGGGGAGCTGTTTTTT.

The chain uses TRBV28 and TRBJ1-2, with 7 nucleotides matching TRBD1. The CDR3 length is 14 residues. Germline V CDR1 and CDR2: MDHEN, SYDVKM. The V segment lost 11 bases and the J segment 4 bases; nucleotides outside the gene matches: 13. Written as DNA, the CDR3 is TGTGCCTGCGGCAGAGGGGGCGCGGCCTATGGCTACACCTTC. This encodes CACGRGGAAYGYTF.

The CDR3 is CASSLGSAGRYGNQPQHF. DNA for the CDR3: TGTGCCAGCAGCTTGGGGTCGGCCGGGAGGTATGGCAATCAGCCCCAGCATTTT. The V call is TRBV5-6, the J call TRBJ1-5; D gene uncertain. Trimming stripped 0 bases from V and 2 bases from J, with 18 bases between. This CDR3 is 18 amino acids long. CDR1 is SGHDT and CDR2 is YYEEEE in the germline V gene.

The chain joins TRBV7-2 to TRBJ1-4, with D hard to call. The CDR3 is 12 residues long. From germline, CDR1 is SGHTA and CDR2 FQGNSA. V lost 4 bases and J 5 bases, leaving 5 bases between the germline ends. CDR3: CASSWANEKLFF. CDR3 sequence (DNA): TGTGCCAGCAGCTGGGCAAATGAAAAACTGTTTTTT.

J is TRBJ2-7 and V is TRBV5-8, with a weak D call TRBD1 (6 bases). The CDR3 runs 15 residues. The ends were cut back, 3 bases at V and 6 bases at J, with 19 bases in the middle. The germline CDR1 and CDR2 sequences are SGHTS and YDEGEE. The CDR3 bases are TGTGCCAGCAGCTCCCCCTGGGGGCGAGGATCCGAGCAGTACTTC. As protein: CASSSPWGRGSEQYF.

The chain employs TRBV10-1 and TRBJ2-7; D unresolved. CDR1 is WNHNN and CDR2 is SYGVQD in the germline V gene (reference sequence). Deletions cut 4 bases from V and 4 bases from J, with 8 bases between. The CDR3 is 12 amino acids. This CDR3 is CASSGGLYEQYF. The CDR3 DNA follows: TGCGCCAGCAGTGGAGGCTTGTACGAGCAGTACTTC.